Sequencing of this T cell receptor beta chain was carried out in a study of T cells in Graves' hyperthyroidism and ophthalmopathy. Whole-study findings and limits: The model forecast ophthalmopathy, anticipating it by a median roughly 6 months before onset.

Patients showing uncontrolled infection, other autoimmune disease, pregnancy or lactation were ineligible. Extraction of PBMCs used 7.5 to 10 ml of fresh peripheral blood. Amplified regions were TCR beta CDR3 sequences from RNA transcripts. During a first-round RT-PCR of the TCR CDR3, the HTBI primer set was used. TCRdb independently ran MiXCR on the multiplex PCR reads; one entry per CDR3 protein. Of about 320,000 distinct CDR3 sequences in the sample, around 17% were seen once. This clonotype was found many times. Its antigen is as yet unknown. The sample taken for sequencing was blood. This TCR was recovered from a man aged 30 to 45 with Graves' hyperthyroidism.

The CDR3 reads CASSLDSYATNEKLFF. The DNA of the CDR3 is TGCGCCAGCAGCTTGGACAGCTATGCAACTAATGAAAAACTGTTTTTT. This chain connects TRBV5-1 to TRBJ1-4; the D is unclear. The CDR3 consists of 16 residues. Germline loops: CDR1 SGHRS, CDR2 YFSETQ. V was shortened by 0 bases and J by 0 bases, with 9 bases between the two germline ends.